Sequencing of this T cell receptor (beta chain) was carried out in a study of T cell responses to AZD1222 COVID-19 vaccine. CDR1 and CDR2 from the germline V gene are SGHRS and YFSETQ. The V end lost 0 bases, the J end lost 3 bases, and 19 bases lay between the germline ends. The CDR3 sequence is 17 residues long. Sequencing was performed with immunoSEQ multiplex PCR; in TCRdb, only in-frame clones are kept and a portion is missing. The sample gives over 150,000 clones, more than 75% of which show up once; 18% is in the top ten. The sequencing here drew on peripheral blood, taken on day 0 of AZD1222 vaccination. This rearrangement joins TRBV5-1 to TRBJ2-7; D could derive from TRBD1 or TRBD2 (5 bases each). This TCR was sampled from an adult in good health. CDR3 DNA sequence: TGCGCCAGCAGCTTGGGGGAGATAGGACAAACCTTCTACGAGCAGTACTTC. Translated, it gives CASSLGEIGQTFYEQYF.